This entry concerns a single T cell receptor beta chain. The antigen is not known. The V gene lost 1 base and the J gene lost 3 bases, with 9 bases spanning the gap. The CDR3 length is 15 residues. The germline V gene has CDR1 SEHNR and CDR2 FQNEAQ (reference sequence). The PCR made use of 60 Vbeta and 13 Jbeta primers. Clones were read by immunoSEQ multiplex PCR, and TCRdb kept only the in-frame ones, dropping some. The data show 150,000 or so clones, and the top ten clones hold around 1.6%. These data originate in a study of cytomegalovirus exposure and HLA in healthy donors. Study-level information: The Caucasian-associated ancestry cluster contained 81% of the 300 to 450 genotyped donors.

Study results and limitations: Earlier findings revealed that most TCR beta V segments proved productive either about 90% or about 30% of the time.

The sequenced material came from PBMCs. This chain connects TRBV7-9 to TRBJ2-2; possible D gene TRBD2, 6 bases. This TCR was recovered from a woman in her forties or fifties in good health and CMV-seronegative. The CDR3 reads CASSLGTTYTGELFF. The CDR3, as DNA: TGTGCCAGCAGCTTAGGGACTACTTACACCGGGGAGCTGTTTTTT.